This passage covers 11 T cell receptor beta chains from one sample sequenced in a study of CD8+CD57+ T cells in acquired aplastic anemia. Whoever was chosen for sequencing had shown CD8+CD57+ cell expansion by flow cytometry. Template material for TCR beta VDJ and CDR3 profiling consisted of genomic DNA. Using its own MiXCR run on the reads, TCRdb lists one record per CDR3 protein. Of around 430,000 distinct CDR3 sequences in the sample, roughly 34% are singletons; the top ten hold 0.82%. Sequencing input: sorted CD4+, CD8+, or CD8+CD57+ T cells (not recorded which) from PBMCs. All receptors come from a human donor with aplastic anemia.

To note about this clonotype: In this CDR3 the conserved last residue, phenylalanine or tryptophan, is missing, so a read error is likely. The chain employs TRBV20-1 and TRBJ2-7; D might be TRBD2 (6 bases). CDR1 DFQATT and CDR2 SNEGSKA come from the germline V gene (reference sequence). CDR3 length: 12 amino acids. This CDR3 reads CSVIAGNYEQYL. DNA for the CDR3: TGCAGCGTTATTGCGGGAAACTACGAGCAGTACCTC.

This clonotype came up a few times. The chain recombines TRBV30 with TRBJ1-6; D ambiguous. Germline CDR1 reads GTSNPN; CDR2 reads SVGIG (reference sequence). The CDR3 has 13 amino acids. Trimming cost V 2 bases and J 5 bases, with 7 bases left between them. CDR3 region: CAWSNSDNSPLHF. The CDR3, as DNA: TGTGCCTGGAGTAACTCGGATAATTCACCCCTCCACTTT. The full variable domain, rest sourced from reference TRBV30 and TRBJ1-6, is SQTIHQWPATLVQPVGSPLSLECTVEGTSNPNLYWYRQAAGRGLQLLFYSVGIGQISSEVPQNLSASRPQDRQFILSSKKLLLSDSGFYLCAWSNSDNSPLHFGNGTRLTVT.

This chain joins TRBV9 and TRBJ2-2; D is possibly TRBD1 (6 bases). From germline, CDR1 is SGDLS and CDR2 YYNGEE. Trimming shortened V by 4 bases and J by 4 bases, and 14 bases separated the two germline ends. CDR3 length: 15 residues. CDR3 loop: CASSPRTEGTGELFF. The CDR3, as DNA: TGTGCCAGCAGCCCCCGGACAGAGGGCACCGGGGAGCTGTTTTTT.

There are a few counts of this clonotype. Possible read error: a much larger clone is one base away. The rearrangement links TRBV24-1 to TRBJ1-5, with 9 bases that match TRBD1. After removal of 9 bases from V and 5 bases from J, the junction contained 13 bases not matched to a gene. This CDR3 spans 16 amino acids. From germline, CDR1 is KGHDR and CDR2 SFDVKD. CDR3 loop: CATGPGTGTGYQPQHF. The CDR3 coding sequence is TGTGCCACCGGTCCCGGGACAGGGACGGGGTATCAGCCCCAGCATTTT.

This sequence joins TRBV19 and TRBJ2-2, with 12 bases aligning to TRBD2. Looked up from germline, CDR1 is LNHDA and CDR2 is SQIVND (reference sequence). The V segment lost 3 bases and the J segment 1 base; nucleotides outside the gene matches: 6. This CDR3 is 18 amino acids long. The CDR3 reads CASSMRGLAGLNTGELFF. CDR3 bases: TGTGCCAGTAGTATGCGCGGACTAGCGGGATTGAACACCGGGGAGCTGTTTTTT. Variable domain in full (rest from reference TRBV19 and TRBJ2-2): DGGITQSPKYLFRKEGQNVTLSCEQNLNHDAMYWYRQDPGQGLRLIYYSQIVNDFQKGDIAEGYSVSREKKESFPLTVTSAQKNPTAFYLCASSMRGLAGLNTGELFFGEGSRLTVL.

In its sample, this clonotype was seen many times. V is TRBV3-1 and J is TRBJ1-2; D gene unclear. Germline V gene data show CDR1 as LGHDT and CDR2 as YNNKEL (reference sequence). The CDR3 extends over 12 amino acids. Trimming removed 2 bases at V and 2 bases at J, with 3 bases between. Here the CDR3 reads CASSQPNYGYTF. In nucleotides, the CDR3 is TGTGCCAGCAGCCAACCGAACTATGGCTACACCTTC.

The chain recombines TRBV6-1 with TRBJ2-5; D is ambiguous. In germline, CDR1 is MNHNS, CDR2 SASEGT. The CDR3 sequence is 13 residues long. V lost 7 bases, J lost 1 base, and 10 bases lay in between. CDR3 nucleotide sequence: TGTGCCAGCACGGCCCTCGTCCAAGAGACCCAGTACTTC. It specifies CASTALVQETQYF.

This clonotype was found many times. V usage is TRBV9 and J usage is TRBJ1-1, with TRBD1 as a possible D gene (6 bases). CDR1 SGDLS and CDR2 YYNGEE come from the germline V gene. V shed 0 bases and J shed 0 bases, with 12 bases lying between them. The CDR3 covers 16 residues. DNA of the CDR3: TGTGCCAGCAGCGTAGTTGGGGGGACAATGAACACTGAAGCTTTCTTT. Translation: CASSVVGGTMNTEAFF.

Here the CDR3 reads CASSPVTGFNYGYTF. For the CDR3, the DNA is TGTGCCAGCAGCCCCGTCACCGGGTTTAACTATGGCTACACCTTC. The V call is TRBV4-2, the J call TRBJ1-2; D not certain. The CDR3 contains 15 residues. Trimming cost V 4 bases and J 1 base, with 13 bases left between them. Germline V lookup: CDR1 LGHNA, CDR2 YNFKEQ.

This clonotype was counted a few times. The rearrangement uses TRBV9 and TRBJ2-1, with D perhaps TRBD1 (5 bases). This CDR3 spans 16 amino acids. Deletions cut 4 bases from V and 0 bases from J, with 14 bases between. Germline V gene sequence: CDR1 SGDLS, CDR2 YYNGEE. The CDR3 coding sequence is TGTGCCAGCAGCCTTGCAGGGCAGACCTCCTACAATGAGCAGTTCTTC. It specifies CASSLAGQTSYNEQFF.

This clonotype has just a few counts. The V gene is TRBV19, the J gene TRBJ2-1; D possibly matches TRBD1 or TRBD2 (5 bases each). The germline gives CDR1 LNHDA, CDR2 SQIVND (reference sequence). The CDR3 is 12 residues long. V shed 1 base and J shed 13 bases, with 11 bases lying between them. The CDR3 region is CASSIVGGLQFF. The CDR3 DNA sequence: TGTGCCAGTAGTATAGTTGGGGGTCTACAGTTCTTC.